Ten or more counts support the clone carrying this T cell receptor (beta chain). RNA transcripts were the template for amplifying TCR beta CDR3 regions. HTBI primers were the set used in a first-round RT-PCR of the TCR CDR3. TCRdb called the multiplex PCR reads again in MiXCR, with one record for every CDR3 protein. The sample consists of some 550,000 distinct CDR3 sequences, approximately 16% of them appearing once. The source of the sample is a study of T cells in Graves' hyperthyroidism and ophthalmopathy. Patients were excluded for uncontrolled infection, other autoimmune disease, pregnancy or lactation. V lost 0 bases to trimming and J lost 6 bases, with 14 bases between them. The CDR3 totals 14 residues. Germline V lookup: CDR1 DFQATT, CDR2 SNEGSKA (reference sequence).

Sequences were obtained from blood. The clonotype comes from a middle-aged woman with Graves' ophthalmopathy. V and J are TRBV20-1 and TRBJ1-2; D is uncertain. The CDR3 DNA is TGCAGTGCTAGAGACGATAACAGAGCCCATGGCTACACCTTC. This translates into CSARDDNRAHGYTF.